These 30 T cell receptor beta chains originate from one sample sequenced in a study of blood T cell repertoires in COVID-19. Sequenced by immunoSEQ multiplex PCR; TCRdb stores in-frame clones only, minus some. The sample includes some 350,000 clones, about 88% seen only once; the top ten take about 2.7%. The source material was PBMCs or T cells enriched from blood (not recorded which). The receptors come from a young woman who had recovered from COVID-19.

CDR3 sequence reads: CASSLNSDSLNTEAFF. The CDR3 DNA reads as TGCGCCAGCAGCTTGAATTCCGACAGTTTGAACACTGAAGCTTTCTTT. This chain uses TRBV5-1 with TRBJ1-1; TRBD1 might be the D (5 bases). Germline loops: CDR1 SGHRS, CDR2 YFSETQ. V lost 1 base to trimming and J lost 0 bases, with 13 bases between them. The CDR3 spans 16 residues.

The rearrangement joins TRBV27 to TRBJ1-5; unclear D gene. There are 13 residues in the CDR3. Deletions cut 6 bases from V and 3 bases from J, with 9 bases between. Germline CDR1 reads MNHEY; CDR2 reads SMNVEV (reference sequence). CDR3 in DNA: TGTGCCAGCAGGTATACAACCAATCAGCCCCAGCATTTT. This gives the protein CASRYTTNQPQHF.

V gene TRBV3-1 (or the pseudogene TRBV3-2) combines with J gene TRBJ1-6, with 9 nucleotides matching TRBD1. V trimming: 1 base; J trimming: 7 bases; junction bases outside the gene matches: 5. Germline loops: CDR1 LGHDT, CDR2 YNNKEL (reference sequence). This CDR3 spans 16 amino acids. In nucleotides, the CDR3 is TGTGCCAGCAGCCAAGGGACAGGGGTCTTCAATTCACCCCTCCACTTT. It specifies CASSQGTGVFNSPLHF.

The chain recombines TRBV14 with TRBJ1-2; 7 bases fit TRBD1. With 4 bases clipped from V and 1 base from J, the junction kept 3 bases outside the gene matches. Germline V lookup: CDR1 SGHDN, CDR2 FVKESK. The CDR3 is 14 amino acids. Here the CDR3 reads CASSPGQNNYGYTF. The CDR3 DNA reads TGTGCCAGCAGCCCGGGACAGAATAACTATGGCTACACCTTC.

This clone was detected only once. V gene TRBV5-1 combines with J gene TRBJ2-5; a weak D match, TRBD1 (6 bases). This CDR3 contains 19 residues. Germline-derived CDR1 and CDR2 are SGHRS and YFSETQ. V shed 0 bases and J shed 0 bases, with 21 bases lying between them. This CDR3 reads CASSLDEPGQTEYQETQYF. The CDR3 region has the DNA TGCGCCAGCAGCTTGGACGAACCCGGACAGACAGAGTACCAAGAGACCCAGTACTTC.

This clone has just a few counts. The chain is built from TRBV27 and TRBJ1-4; 10 positions match TRBD1. This CDR3 spans 17 amino acids. The J segment lost 4 bases and the V segment lost 1 base, leaving 6 bases of the junction unmatched. Germline CDR1 reads MNHEY; CDR2 reads SMNVEV (reference sequence). The CDR3 coding sequence is TGTGCCAGCAGTTTATTAGGGACAGGGGCGCTTAATGAAAAACTGTTTTTT. Encoded protein: CASSLLGTGALNEKLFF.

A note on this clone: At the DNA level, this CDR3 is encoded by other sequences in the same sample as well. V gene TRBV5-1 combines with J gene TRBJ2-7, with D possibly matching TRBD1 (5 bases). The CDR3 spans 11 residues. V dropped 4 bases and J dropped 7 bases, with 9 bases sitting between them. CDR1 and CDR2 from the germline V gene are SGHRS and YFSETQ. The CDR3 DNA follows: TGCGCCAGCAGCCTCAGGGATGAGCAGTACTTC. This gives the protein CASSLRDEQYF.

In this sample, this clone turned up a few times. The gene calls are TRBV6-5 and TRBJ1-1; 7 nucleotides line up with TRBD1. Germline CDR1 MNHEY, CDR2 SVGAGI. CDR3 size: 14 residues. Losses at the gene ends were 4 bases for V and 1 base for J; bases not matched to a gene: 3. The CDR3 bases are TGTGCCAGCAGTTCCCGGACAGGGAACACTGAAGCTTTCTTT. It specifies CASSSRTGNTEAFF.

The J gene is TRBJ1-6, the V gene TRBV19; D not resolved. V lost 0 bases and J lost 8, with 5 bases in between. The CDR3 extends over 13 amino acids. The germline V gene encodes CDR1 LNHDA and CDR2 SQIVND (reference sequence). CDR3 DNA: TGTGCCAGTAGTATAGAGGGCGATTCACCCCTCCACTTT. It is translated as CASSIEGDSPLHF.

The rearrangement uses TRBV3-1 (or the pseudogene TRBV3-2) and TRBJ2-7; tentative D call: TRBD2 (5 bases). The germline gives CDR1 LGHDT, CDR2 YNNKEL (reference sequence). Trimming cost V 0 bases and J 3 bases, with 15 bases left between them. The CDR3 length is 16 residues. The CDR3 loop is CASSQEPWPDFYEQYF. CDR3 in DNA: TGTGCCAGCAGCCAAGAACCTTGGCCGGACTTCTACGAGCAGTACTTC.

The rearrangement uses TRBV2 and TRBJ1-2, with D possibly matching TRBD1 (6 bases). Looked up from germline, CDR1 is SNHLY and CDR2 is FYNNEI. The CDR3 contains 13 residues. The V gene lost 6 bases and the J gene lost 8 bases, with 16 bases spanning the gap. CDR3 region: CASRADRPLGYTF. As DNA, the CDR3 is TGTGCCAGCAGGGCCGACAGGCCTTTAGGCTACACCTTC.

The rearrangement joins TRBV5-8 to TRBJ1-1; D gene ambiguous. This CDR3 comprises 14 residues. Germline-derived CDR1 and CDR2 are SGHTS and YDEGEE. V lost 4 bases to trimming and J lost 10 bases, with 20 bases between them. CDR3 loop: CASSPGLGGRRAFF. The CDR3 DNA follows: TGTGCCAGCAGCCCCGGGTTGGGAGGGAGGCGAGCTTTCTTT.

CDR3 sequence reads: CASSTGAGNTIYF. For the CDR3, the DNA is TGTGCCAGCAGCACAGGGGCTGGAAACACCATATATTTT. The chain combines TRBV5-6 with TRBJ1-3; 7 bases align to TRBD1. Germline V gene lookup returns CDR1 SGHDT and CDR2 YYEEEE. The length of the CDR3 is 13 residues. V lost 4 bases, J lost 2 bases, and 0 bases stayed unmatched.

This clone has only a few counts. This sequence joins TRBV3-1 (or the pseudogene TRBV3-2) and TRBJ2-1, with a possible D match to TRBD2 (5 bases). V gave up 6 bases and J gave up 8 bases, with 23 bases separating them. This CDR3 comprises 16 residues. CDR1 is LGHDT, CDR2 YNNKEL, per germline (reference sequence). In DNA form, the CDR3 reads TGTGCCAGCAGACCGATGCGGGCTAGCAGTGGCGATGAGCAGTTCTTC. This translates into CASRPMRASSGDEQFF.

The chain combines TRBV7-9 with TRBJ2-7; 8 bases are shared with TRBD2. CDR1 is SEHNR and CDR2 is FQNEAQ in the germline V gene (reference sequence). The CDR3 length is 13 residues. Trimming took 2 bases from V and 5 from J; bases not matched to a gene: 2. The CDR3 bases are TGTGCCAGCAGCTTAAGCGGGGGCCACGAGCAGTACTTC. Amino acids: CASSLSGGHEQYF. Variable domain in full (rest from reference TRBV7-9 and TRBJ2-7): DTGVSQNPRHKITKRGQNVTFRCDPISEHNRLYWYRQTLGQGPEFLTYFQNEAQLEKSRLLSDRFSAERPKGSFSTLEIQRTEQGDSAMYLCASSLSGGHEQYFGPGTRLTVT.

The chain couples TRBV24-1 to TRBJ2-1, with a possible D match to TRBD2 (5 bases). Germline CDR1 is KGHDR and CDR2 is SFDVKD. The CDR3 has 12 amino acids. V was shortened by 4 bases and J by 8 bases, with 8 bases between the two germline ends. CDR3 sequence: CATSDQRDEQFF. The DNA for the CDR3 is TGTGCCACCAGTGACCAGAGGGATGAGCAGTTCTTC.

V and J are TRBV5-4 and TRBJ2-7; TRBD2 matches 7 bases. CDR1 SGHNT and CDR2 YYREEE come from the germline V gene (reference sequence). The CDR3 loop spans 14 amino acids. Trimming cost V 5 bases and J 2 bases; bases outside gene matches: 7. CDR3 DNA sequence: TGTGCCAGCAGTAAGGAGGGAGGGCCCTACGAGCAGTACTTC. Translating it yields CASSKEGGPYEQYF.

This clone has only one observation. V gene TRBV28 combines with J gene TRBJ1-5, with a possible D match to TRBD1 (6 bases). Trimming shortened V by 3 bases and J by 2 bases, and 8 bases separated the two germline ends. Germline loops: CDR1 MDHEN, CDR2 SYDVKM. The CDR3 has 14 amino acids. The CDR3 nucleotides are TGTGCCAGCAGTTTGGGGGCGGGCAATCAGCCCCAGCATTTT. Amino acid sequence: CASSLGAGNQPQHF.

The V gene is TRBV9, the J gene TRBJ2-2; 12 bases fit TRBD2. In germline, CDR1 is SGDLS, CDR2 YYNGEE. CDR3 length equals 18 residues. The junction had 7 bases not matched to a gene; V was cut back by 1 base and J by 3 bases. The CDR3 DNA sequence: TGTGCCAGCAGCGTAACCCTAGCGGGGGGGCCGGACACCGGGGAGCTGTTTTTT. It is translated as CASSVTLAGGPDTGELFF.

The V gene is TRBV6-1, the J gene TRBJ1-1; no firm D call. Germline CDR1 MNHNS, CDR2 SASEGT. Deletions cut 3 bases from V and 0 bases from J, with 8 bases between. This CDR3 contains 14 residues. CDR3 loop: CASSDEAVNTEAFF. CDR3 in DNA: TGTGCCAGCAGTGATGAGGCAGTGAACACTGAAGCTTTCTTT.

Concerning this clone itself: The junction departs from germline at one end; a sequencing error may be responsible. Here the CDR3 reads CASSLAGPSYNEQFF. The CDR3 DNA reads TGTGCCAGCAGCCTAGCGGGGCCCTCCTACAATGAGCAGTTCTTC. The V and J genes are TRBV7-2 and TRBJ2-1; TRBD2 matches 9 bases. The CDR3 runs to 15 residues. The germline V gene encodes CDR1 SGHTA and CDR2 FQGNSA.

The CDR3 protein is CATSEPRGFESEQFF. The CDR3 region has the DNA TGTGCCACCAGTGAACCCCGGGGATTCGAGTCCGAGCAGTTCTTC. This chain connects TRBV24-1 to TRBJ2-1; maybe TRBD2 (5 bases). V was clipped by 4 bases and J by 10 bases, with 19 bases between them. The CDR3 runs to 15 residues. Germline values: CDR1 KGHDR, CDR2 SFDVKD.

This clone showed up just once. V is TRBV7-8 and J is TRBJ1-3; D gene unclear. CDR3 length equals 12 residues. V was trimmed by 4 bases and J by 10 bases, leaving 11 bases between them. Per the germline V gene, CDR1 is SGHVS and CDR2 is FQNEAQ. The CDR3 DNA follows: TGTGCCAGCAGCTCCGCTTACTCAACCATATATTTT. Amino acid sequence: CASSSAYSTIYF.

The chain joins TRBV5-4 to TRBJ1-1; D is unresolved. The ends were cut back, 6 bases at V and 3 bases at J, with 12 bases in the middle. This CDR3 region has 13 residues. Per the germline V gene, CDR1 is SGHNT and CDR2 is YYREEE (reference sequence). CDR3 in amino acids: CASTPEGHTEAFF. The DNA for the CDR3 is TGTGCCAGCACCCCCGAGGGTCACACTGAAGCTTTCTTT.

This chain joins TRBV7-6 and TRBJ2-2; tentatively, D is TRBD2 (5 bases). CDR3 size: 15 residues. Trimming stripped 1 base from V and 0 bases from J, with 6 bases between. Germline CDR1 SGHVS, CDR2 FNYEAQ. CDR3 sequence (DNA): TGTGCCAGCAGCTTAGGCGGGCCGAACACCGGGGAGCTGTTTTTT. It encodes CASSLGGPNTGELFF. Complete variable domain (other parts from reference TRBV7-6 and TRBJ2-2): GAGVSQSPRYKVTKRGQDVALRCDPISGHVSLYWYRQALGQGPEFLTYFNYEAQQDKSGLPNDRFSAERPEGSISTLTIQRTEQRDSAMYRCASSLGGPNTGELFFGEGSRLTVL.

The chain couples TRBV5-4 to TRBJ1-5; D ambiguous. Looked up from germline, CDR1 is SGHNT and CDR2 is YYREEE (reference sequence). V lost 0 bases, J lost 4 bases, and 5 bases lay in between. The CDR3 is 13 amino acids. CDR3: CASSLDGNQPQHF. In DNA form, the CDR3 reads TGTGCCAGCAGCTTGGACGGGAATCAGCCCCAGCATTTT.

J is TRBJ1-1 and V is TRBV19; TRBD1 agrees at 7 bases. V dropped 8 bases and J dropped 1; count of bases not matched to a gene: 4. The germline gives CDR1 LNHDA, CDR2 SQIVND (reference sequence). This CDR3 has 13 residues. CDR3 residues: CASRAGGNTEAFF. The CDR3 DNA is TGTGCCAGTCGGGCAGGGGGGAACACTGAAGCTTTCTTT. Using reference TRBV19 and TRBJ1-1 for the parts outside the CDR3, the full variable domain is DGGITQSPKYLFRKEGQNVTLSCEQNLNHDAMYWYRQDPGQGLRLIYYSQIVNDFQKGDIAEGYSVSREKKESFPLTVTSAQKNPTAFYLCASRAGGNTEAFFGQGTRLTVV.

This rearrangement joins TRBV28 to TRBJ2-7; a possible D gene is TRBD2 (5 bases). The CDR3 runs 13 residues. V dropped 4 bases and J dropped 7 bases, with 14 bases sitting between them. Germline-derived CDR1 and CDR2 are MDHEN and SYDVKM. CDR3 coding DNA: TGTGCCAGCAGTTACGGGGTTTTGAGGGAGCAGTACTTC. It encodes CASSYGVLREQYF.

CDR3 in amino acids: CASSVANSLNEKLFF. The CDR3 DNA reads TGTGCCAGCAGCGTAGCGAACAGCCTTAATGAAAAACTGTTTTTT. The genes are TRBV9 and TRBJ1-4; no reliable D call. The CDR3 length is 15 residues. Trimming removed 0 bases at V and 4 bases at J, with 10 bases between. Germline V gene sequence: CDR1 SGDLS, CDR2 YYNGEE. Full variable domain (missing parts from reference TRBV9 and TRBJ1-4): DSGVTQTPKHLITATGQRVTLRCSPRSGDLSVYWYQQSLDQGLQFLIQYYNGEERAKGNILERFSAQQFPDLHSELNLSSLELGDSALYFCASSVANSLNEKLFFGSGTQLSVL.

The V gene is TRBV10-2, the J gene TRBJ1-3; D not certain. Germline V gene sequence: CDR1 WSHSY, CDR2 SAAADI. The CDR3 has 13 residues. The V and J ends lost 8 bases and 0 bases respectively, with 8 bases between them. In DNA form, the CDR3 reads TGCGCCAGCGTCGCCAGCTCTGGAAACACCATATATTTT. This codes for CASVASSGNTIYF.